Listed below are T cell receptor beta chains from one sample, sequenced in a study of blood T cell repertoires in COVID-19. The table came from immunoSEQ multiplex PCR; TCRdb's copy has only in-frame clones and leaves some out. The sample records about 170,000 clones, approximately 84% being singletons. Sequenced sample: peripheral blood. All receptors come from a woman older than 75 with COVID-19, enrolled during active disease. Both conserved end residues are part of each CDR3. Fields, in order: V gene, D gene, CDR3 length, clone size, J gene, CDR3 DNA, CDR3 protein. A D gene is named only where the DNA matches it firmly. The size entry is marked missing in some rows and otherwise reads once, few, many or a size class.

V: TRBV6-5
D: TRBD2
length: 14
size: NA
J: TRBJ2-3
DNA: TGTGCCAGCAGGCGGGGGTTCGGCACAGATACGCAGTATTTT
CDR3: CASRRGFGTDTQYF

V: TRBV21-1
D: NA
length: 17
size: NA
J: TRBJ1-2
DNA: TGTGCCAGCAGCAAAGAGGGGCGGACAGGAAGGTTTACGGGCTACACCTTC
CDR3: CASSKEGRTGRFTGYTF

V: TRBV24-1
D: NA
length: 16
size: NA
J: TRBJ2-3
DNA: TGTGCCACCAGTGATCGATCAGGGGGGCGCATAGATACGCAGTATTTT
CDR3: CATSDRSGGRIDTQYF

V: TRBV19
D: NA
length: 13
size: NA
J: TRBJ2-3
DNA: TGTGCCAGTCGGACGGGAAGCACAGATACGCAGTATTTT
CDR3: CASRTGSTDTQYF

V: TRBV28
D: TRBD1
length: 13
size: NA
J: TRBJ1-2
DNA: TGTGCCAGCAGCCGGACAGGATTCTATGGCTACACCTTC
CDR3: CASSRTGFYGYTF

V: TRBV11-1
D: TRBD2
length: 15
size: few
J: TRBJ2-3
DNA: TGTGCCAGCAGCCAAACTAGCGGTAGCACAGATACGCAGTATTTT
CDR3: CASSQTSGSTDTQYF

V: TRBV7-2
D: TRBD2
length: 16
size: NA
J: TRBJ2-1
DNA: TGTGCCAGCACCCTAGGCGGAGCGGGGGGGTACAATGAGCAGTTCTTC
CDR3: CASTLGGAGGYNEQFF

V: TRBV12-3/TRBV12-4
D: NA
length: 13
size: few
J: TRBJ1-2
DNA: TGTGCCAGCAGTTTGGGGCACGGCTATGGCTACACCTTC
CDR3: CASSLGHGYGYTF

V: TRBV18
D: NA
length: 13
size: NA
J: TRBJ2-7
DNA: TGTGCCAGCTCAAGACTAGAGCCCCTCGAGCAGTACTTC
CDR3: CASSRLEPLEQYF

V: TRBV6-5
D: TRBD1
length: 15
size: few
J: TRBJ1-1
DNA: TGTGCCAGCAGTCTAACCGGGACAGGCAACACTGAAGCTTTCTTT
CDR3: CASSLTGTGNTEAFF

V: TRBV6-5
D: NA
length: 14
size: NA
J: TRBJ1-3
DNA: TGTGCCAGTTCCGGGACATTCTCTGGAAACACCATATATTTT
CDR3: CASSGTFSGNTIYF

V: TRBV28
D: TRBD1
length: 15
size: once
J: TRBJ2-7
DNA: TGTGCCAGCAGTCCTTTGACAGGGGGCAGGTACGAGCAGTACTTC
CDR3: CASSPLTGGRYEQYF

V: TRBV7-9
D: NA
length: 16
size: NA
J: TRBJ2-3
DNA: TGTGCCAGCAGCTTTAGCCTCACCGGAGGGACAGATACGCAGTATTTT
CDR3: CASSFSLTGGTDTQYF

V: TRBV5-1
D: NA
length: 18
size: NA
J: TRBJ2-1
DNA: TGCGCCAGCAGCTTGGGTGTGGGGCTAGGGCCGAACCACAATGAGCAGTTCTTC
CDR3: CASSLGVGLGPNHNEQFF

V: TRBV7-2
D: NA
length: 15
size: few
J: TRBJ1-4
DNA: TGTGCCAGCAGCGCCTCCGGGCTTCCGGGAGAAAAACTGTTTTTT
CDR3: CASSASGLPGEKLFF

V: TRBV30
D: NA
length: 11
size: NA
J: TRBJ2-5
DNA: TGTGCCTGGAGCCGTCAGGAGACCCAGTACTTC
CDR3: CAWSRQETQYF

V: TRBV9
D: NA
length: 13
size: few
J: TRBJ2-3
DNA: TGTGCCAGCAGCGTAAACTTTGAGGATACGCAGTATTTT
CDR3: CASSVNFEDTQYF

V: TRBV9
D: NA
length: 15
size: NA
J: TRBJ2-1
DNA: TGTGCCAGCAGCGTAGGAGTTTCAGGGTACAATGAGCAGTTCTTC
CDR3: CASSVGVSGYNEQFF

V: TRBV27
D: NA
length: 15
size: NA
J: TRBJ2-7
DNA: TGTGCCAGCAGAAAGCAACGCCGGGGATCCTACGAGCAGTACTTC
CDR3: CASRKQRRGSYEQYF

V: TRBV2
D: TRBD2
length: 14
size: NA
J: TRBJ2-2
DNA: TGTGCCAGCAGTTGGACTAGCGGCACCGGGGAGCTGTTTTTT
CDR3: CASSWTSGTGELFF

V: TRBV7-6
D: TRBD2
length: 17
size: NA
J: TRBJ2-1
DNA: TGTGCCAGCAGCTCGTTATTAAGACTAGCATCCTACAATGAGCAGTTCTTC
CDR3: CASSSLLRLASYNEQFF

V: TRBV3-1/TRBV3-2
D: TRBD2
length: 14
size: NA
J: TRBJ2-5
DNA: TGTGCCAGCAGCCAGAGGACTAGAGGGGAGACCCAGTACTTC
CDR3: CASSQRTRGETQYF

V: TRBV3-1/TRBV3-2
D: TRBD2
length: 14
size: NA
J: TRBJ2-3
DNA: TGTGCCAGCAGCTTACTTAGCGGGGTAGATACGCAGTATTTT
CDR3: CASSLLSGVDTQYF

V: TRBV25-1
D: TRBD1
length: 15
size: NA
J: TRBJ2-5
DNA: TGTGCCAGCAGTGAAAGCAGGGGGCTTCAAGAGACCCAGTACTTC
CDR3: CASSESRGLQETQYF

V: TRBV2
D: TRBD2
length: 12
size: NA
J: TRBJ2-1
DNA: TGTGCCGGGGGAGGGGACCCCGGTGAGCAGTTCTTC
CDR3: CAGGGDPGEQFF

V: TRBV7-2
D: TRBD2
length: 16
size: NA
J: TRBJ2-3
DNA: TGTGCCAGCAGCCCAGGACTAGCGGGGGGAGATTATACGCAGTATTTT
CDR3: CASSPGLAGGDYTQYF

V: TRBV7-8
D: NA
length: 14
size: NA
J: TRBJ1-3
DNA: TGTGCCAGCAGCTTTATAGGAGCGGGAAACACCATATATTTT
CDR3: CASSFIGAGNTIYF

V: TRBV12-1
D: NA
length: 15
size: NA
J: TRBJ2-1
DNA: TGTGCCAGCAGCTTTCCCCCTCTAGTCTACAATGAGCAGTTCTTC
CDR3: CASSFPPLVYNEQFF

V: TRBV7-2
D: NA
length: 15
size: NA
J: TRBJ2-5
DNA: TGTGCCAGCAGCTTCACGCTGGGGGGGCCTGAGACCCAGTACTTC
CDR3: CASSFTLGGPETQYF

V: TRBV7-9
D: TRBD1
length: 16
size: NA
J: TRBJ2-3
DNA: TGTGCCAGTACCAACGTCAGGGGGCGATGGACAGATACGCAGTATTTT
CDR3: CASTNVRGRWTDTQYF

V: TRBV27
D: NA
length: 13
size: NA
J: TRBJ2-7
DNA: TGTGCCAGCAGTTTAGTAGGGTCGGGGGAGCAGTACTTC
CDR3: CASSLVGSGEQYF

V: TRBV4-3
D: NA
length: 15
size: NA
J: TRBJ1-4
DNA: TGCGCCAGCAGCCAAGTGGGGGCTGCTAATGAAAAACTGTTTTTT
CDR3: CASSQVGAANEKLFF

V: TRBV9
D: TRBD1
length: 14
size: NA
J: TRBJ2-7
DNA: TGTGCCAGCAGCGGTGAGGGACAGAGCTACGAGCAGTACTTC
CDR3: CASSGEGQSYEQYF

V: TRBV9
D: NA
length: 14
size: NA
J: TRBJ1-1
DNA: TGTGCCAGCAGCCCCCATATCCCGACAACTGAAGCTTTCTTT
CDR3: CASSPHIPTTEAFF

V: TRBV5-1
D: TRBD2
length: 15
size: NA
J: TRBJ2-2
DNA: TGCGCCAGCAGCGAGGCGGGAGGTGTGACCGGGGAGCTGTTTTTT
CDR3: CASSEAGGVTGELFF

V: TRBV16
D: NA
length: 14
size: NA
J: TRBJ1-6
DNA: TGTGCCAGCGGACAGAGCTCCTATAATTCACCCCTCCACTTT
CDR3: CASGQSSYNSPLHF

V: TRBV27
D: TRBD1
length: 17
size: NA
J: TRBJ2-7
DNA: TGTGCCAGCAGTTTGGACAGGGAGGTCCATGATACCTACGAGCAGTACTTC
CDR3: CASSLDREVHDTYEQYF

V: TRBV7-2
D: NA
length: 13
size: NA
J: TRBJ2-7
DNA: TGTGCCAGCAGCGGACAGCCCGCCTACGAGCAGTACTTC
CDR3: CASSGQPAYEQYF

V: TRBV6-5
D: NA
length: 13
size: once
J: TRBJ2-7
DNA: TGTGCCAGCAGTTACGTTGGGGGGAACGAGCAGTACTTC
CDR3: CASSYVGGNEQYF

V: TRBV19
D: TRBD1
length: 16
size: NA
J: TRBJ1-2
DNA: TGTGCCAGTAGTAAGGACAGGGGACTAGATAACTATGGCTACACCTTC
CDR3: CASSKDRGLDNYGYTF

V: TRBV4-2
D: TRBD2
length: 16
size: once
J: TRBJ2-7
DNA: TGTGCCAGCAGCCTCCCGGTAGCGGGAGGCTCCTACGAGCAGTACTTC
CDR3: CASSLPVAGGSYEQYF

V: TRBV2
D: NA
length: 13
size: few
J: TRBJ2-7
DNA: TGTGCCAGCAGTGATACAGGTAGCCACGAGCAGTACTTC
CDR3: CASSDTGSHEQYF

V: TRBV18
D: NA
length: 14
size: NA
J: TRBJ2-3
DNA: TGTGCCAGCTCACCGCTGGCGGACACAGATACGCAGTATTTT
CDR3: CASSPLADTDTQYF

V: TRBV5-4
D: NA
length: 11
size: NA
J: TRBJ1-4
DNA: TGTGCCAGCAGCGCACAGGGAGAACTGTTTTTT
CDR3: CASSAQGELFF

V: TRBV6-5
D: TRBD2
length: 16
size: NA
J: TRBJ2-3
DNA: TGTGCCAGCAGTTACTCAGGGCGGGGGGGCCGAGATACGCAGTATTTT
CDR3: CASSYSGRGGRDTQYF

V: TRBV3-1/TRBV3-2
D: NA
length: 14
size: once
J: TRBJ2-7
DNA: TGTGCCAGCAGCCAAGCAGCGACTTCCTACGAGCAGTACTTC
CDR3: CASSQAATSYEQYF

V: TRBV18
D: TRBD1
length: 17
size: NA
J: TRBJ1-6
DNA: TGTGCCAGCTCACCAGTTCCTAAGGGGGCGGGTAATTCACCCCTCCACTTT
CDR3: CASSPVPKGAGNSPLHF

V: TRBV27
D: TRBD2
length: 14
size: NA
J: TRBJ2-7
DNA: TGTGCCAGCAGTTTAAGGCTAGCGGTCTACGAGCAGTACTTC
CDR3: CASSLRLAVYEQYF

V: TRBV3-1/TRBV3-2
D: NA
length: 16
size: once
J: TRBJ2-5
DNA: TGTGCCAGCAGACCCCTTAGGGGGAGCGGACAAGAGACCCAGTACTTC
CDR3: CASRPLRGSGQETQYF

V: TRBV9
D: NA
length: 15
size: NA
J: TRBJ2-7
DNA: TGTGCCAGCAGCGTAGGGACAGTAATTGGTGACGAGCAGTACTTC
CDR3: CASSVGTVIGDEQYF

V: TRBV3-1/TRBV3-2
D: NA
length: 13
size: once
J: TRBJ1-2
DNA: TGTGCCAGCAGCCAAGATTATGGGGCCGGCTACACCTTC
CDR3: CASSQDYGAGYTF